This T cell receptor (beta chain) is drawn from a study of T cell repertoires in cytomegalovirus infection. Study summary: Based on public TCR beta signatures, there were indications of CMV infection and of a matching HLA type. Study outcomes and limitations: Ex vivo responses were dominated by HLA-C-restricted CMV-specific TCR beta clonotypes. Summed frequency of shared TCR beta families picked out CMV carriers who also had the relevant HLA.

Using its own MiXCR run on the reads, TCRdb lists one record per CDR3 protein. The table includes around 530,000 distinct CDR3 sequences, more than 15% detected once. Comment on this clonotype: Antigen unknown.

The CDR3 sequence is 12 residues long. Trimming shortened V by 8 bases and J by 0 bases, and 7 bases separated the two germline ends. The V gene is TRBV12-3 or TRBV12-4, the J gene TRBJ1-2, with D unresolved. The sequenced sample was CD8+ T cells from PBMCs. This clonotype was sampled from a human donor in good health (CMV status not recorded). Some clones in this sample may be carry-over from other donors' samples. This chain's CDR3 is CASLSPNYGYTF. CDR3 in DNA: TGTGCCAGCCTCAGTCCTAACTATGGCTACACCTTC.